Below are 30 T cell receptor beta chains sequenced from a single sample in a study of blood T cell repertoires in COVID-19 (dated by TCRdb to the early 2020s). The receptor library was made with the immunoSEQ multiplex PCR assay. The table was pulled from immuneACCESS by TCRdb, which kept in-frame rearrangements only. Such tables lose some clones; where checked, under half of the loss comes from unresolved V genes, and the rest has no known cause. This sample comprises 300,000 to 450,000 clones, more than 75% of them detected only once. The ten largest clones represent around 3% of the sample. The sample taken for sequencing was peripheral blood. The receptors derive from a human donor in a cohort sampled during active COVID-19.

This sequence joins TRBV11-2 and TRBJ2-5; TRBD1 agrees at 9 bases. J gave up 0 bases and V 5 bases, and 4 bases lay outside the gene matches. This CDR3 has 15 amino acids. CDR1 SGHAT and CDR2 FQNNGV come from the germline V gene. DNA of the CDR3: TGTGCCAGCAGCCCCGACAGGGGGTACCAAGAGACCCAGTACTTC. This encodes CASSPDRGYQETQYF. Using reference TRBV11-2 and TRBJ2-5 for the parts outside the CDR3, the full variable domain is EAGVAQSPRYKIIEKRQSVAFWCNPISGHATLYWYQQILGQGPKLLIQFQNNGVVDDSQLPKDRFSAERLKGVDSTLKIQPAKLEDSAVYLCASSPDRGYQETQYFGPGTRLLVL.

The J gene is TRBJ1-2, the V gene TRBV2, with TRBD1 as a possible D gene (5 bases). The CDR3 length is 13 residues. Trimming took off 9 bases at V and 13 bases at J, with 24 bases between the two ends. The germline V gene has CDR1 SNHLY and CDR2 FYNNEI. The CDR3 DNA is TGTGCCAGTGGAGGGTTGGGACCAAGAGTTCCCACCTTC. It encodes CASGGLGPRVPTF.

The rearrangement uses TRBV3-1 (or the pseudogene TRBV3-2) and TRBJ2-1; TRBD2 might be the D (5 bases). Deletions cut 2 bases from V and 10 bases from J, with 9 bases between. This CDR3 has 12 residues. Per the germline V gene, CDR1 is LGHDT and CDR2 is YNNKEL (reference sequence). CDR3 amino acids: CASSQPTGEQFF. Here the CDR3 DNA reads TGTGCCAGCAGCCAACCAACGGGAGAGCAGTTCTTC.

The J gene is TRBJ1-1, the V gene TRBV29-1; the match to TRBD1 covers 10 bases. The CDR3 extends over 12 amino acids. Germline V lookup: CDR1 SQVTM, CDR2 ANQGSEA. V was clipped by 7 bases and J by 7 bases; unmatched bases: 6. The DNA for the CDR3 is TGCAGCGGAAGGGACAGGGGAAATGAAGCTTTCTTT. This sequence encodes CSGRDRGNEAFF. The whole variable domain, remainder taken from reference TRBV29-1 and TRBJ1-1, is SAVISQKPSRDICQRGTSLTIQCQVDSQVTMMFWYRQQPGQSLTLIATANQGSEATYESGFVIDKFPISRPNLTFSTLTVSNMSPEDSSIYLCSGRDRGNEAFFGQGTRLTVV.

The genes are TRBV30 and TRBJ2-4; the D gene is possibly TRBD2 (5 bases). The CDR3 has 16 amino acids. Germline V gene sequence: CDR1 GTSNPN, CDR2 SVGIG (reference sequence). Trimming pared 0 bases from V and 0 bases from J, leaving 12 bases between. The CDR3 sequence: CAWSVPAGLAKNIQYF. In nucleotides, the CDR3 is TGTGCCTGGAGTGTACCAGCTGGACTAGCCAAAAACATTCAGTACTTC.

V usage is TRBV29-1 and J usage is TRBJ1-5; D is uncertain. This CDR3 is 15 amino acids long. The germline gives CDR1 SQVTM, CDR2 ANQGSEA. V shed 5 bases and J shed 4 bases, with 18 bases lying between them. The CDR3 protein is CSVPRRLPGNQPQHF. As DNA, the CDR3 is TGCAGCGTTCCGCGACGGCTCCCGGGGAATCAGCCCCAGCATTTT.

The V gene is TRBV5-4, the J gene TRBJ2-5, with 10 positions matching TRBD2. Germline trimming cut 1 base from V and 5 bases from J; bases unmatched to any gene: 8. Germline CDR1 and CDR2: SGHNT and YYREEE (reference sequence). The CDR3 is 16 residues long. CDR3 bases: TGTGCCAGCAGCTTGTCTAGCGGGGGAGATTGGGAGACCCAGTACTTC. This encodes CASSLSSGGDWETQYF.

The rearrangement joins TRBV29-1 to TRBJ2-2; D is unclear. Trimming left V 7 bases short and J 4 bases short, with 4 bases between. The CDR3 spans 10 residues. The germline V gene encodes CDR1 SQVTM and CDR2 ANQGSEA. The CDR3 coding sequence is TGCAGCGCTCTCACCGGGGAGCTGTTTTTT. Protein product: CSALTGELFF.

The chain is built from TRBV24-1 and TRBJ1-5; 8 bases agree with TRBD1. The CDR3 spans 19 residues. After removal of 8 bases from V and 6 bases from J, the junction contained 23 bases not matched to a gene. In germline, CDR1 is KGHDR, CDR2 SFDVKD. As DNA, the CDR3 is TGTGCCACCATAGCCGGGACAGGACCCCGAACATCTTCTGGTCAGCCCCAGCATTTT. This codes for CATIAGTGPRTSSGQPQHF.

This clone turned up a few times. The chain recombines TRBV30 with TRBJ1-1, with D perhaps TRBD1 (5 bases). The V end lost 0 bases, the J end lost 4 bases, and 15 bases lay between the germline ends. The CDR3 spans 15 residues. Germline V gene lookup returns CDR1 GTSNPN and CDR2 SVGIG (reference sequence). The CDR3 bases are TGTGCCTGGAGTGTTCAAAGGGCCGGGGGCACTGAAGCTTTCTTT. Residues: CAWSVQRAGGTEAFF. Supplemented by reference TRBV30 and TRBJ1-1, the full variable domain reads SQTIHQWPATLVQPVGSPLSLECTVEGTSNPNLYWYRQAAGRGLQLLFYSVGIGQISSEVPQNLSASRPQDRQFILSSKKLLLSDSGFYLCAWSVQRAGGTEAFFGQGTRLTVV.

This clone is a singleton in its sample. This sequence joins TRBV6-1 and TRBJ1-2; D gene uncertain. The V gene's germline CDR1 is MNHNS and CDR2 SASEGT. V gave up 0 bases and J gave up 4 bases, with 9 bases separating them. The CDR3 totals 14 residues. Here the CDR3 reads CASSEARHSYGYTF. DNA for the CDR3: TGTGCCAGCAGTGAAGCGCGACACAGCTATGGCTACACCTTC.

This chain links TRBV7-3 with TRBJ1-6, with TRBD1 as a possible D gene (6 bases). V lost 5 bases and J lost 9, with 11 bases in between. In germline, CDR1 is SGHTA, CDR2 FQGTGA. The CDR3 spans 13 residues. This CDR3 is CASSLQGSSPLHF. Written as DNA, the CDR3 is TGTGCCAGCAGCCTACAGGGAAGTTCACCCCTCCACTTT.

This clone occurred a few times. The rearrangement uses TRBV30 and TRBJ2-3, with 7 bases matching TRBD2. The CDR3 contains 16 residues. Per germline, CDR1 GTSNPN and CDR2 SVGIG (reference sequence). J was trimmed by 0 bases and V by 0 bases; bases with no gene match: 6. The chain's CDR3 is CAWSVSGRGSTDTQYF. CDR3 nucleotides: TGTGCCTGGAGTGTAAGTGGGCGGGGGAGCACAGATACGCAGTATTTT. The variable domain in full, completed from reference TRBV30 and TRBJ2-3, reads SQTIHQWPATLVQPVGSPLSLECTVEGTSNPNLYWYRQAAGRGLQLLFYSVGIGQISSEVPQNLSASRPQDRQFILSSKKLLLSDSGFYLCAWSVSGRGSTDTQYFGPGTRLTVL.

The genes are TRBV2 and TRBJ2-7; no reliable D call. Germline-derived CDR1 and CDR2 are SNHLY and FYNNEI. With 6 bases removed from V and 9 bases from J, the gap between germline ends came to 24 bases. CDR3 size: 15 residues. The CDR3 is CASRSELHSRLGQYF. CDR3 bases: TGTGCCAGCAGAAGCGAACTACATAGCCGGTTAGGGCAGTACTTC.

The J gene is TRBJ2-6, the V gene TRBV27; 9 bases line up with TRBD2. V shed 2 bases and J 0 bases; nucleotides not matched to a gene: 8. Per the germline V gene, CDR1 is MNHEY and CDR2 is SMNVEV (reference sequence). The CDR3 has 19 residues. CDR3 DNA sequence: TGTGCCAGCAGTTTAGGAGGCGGGAGGGAGTACTCTGGGGCCAACGTCCTGACTTTC. The encoded protein is CASSLGGGREYSGANVLTF.

The CDR3 coding sequence is TGTGCCAGCAGTTTTGGGGGACTTACCCATTACAATGAGCAGTTCTTC. Residues: CASSFGGLTHYNEQFF. The V gene is TRBV27, the J gene TRBJ2-1; D perhaps matches TRBD2 (6 bases). This CDR3 is built from 16 residues. Germline-derived CDR1 and CDR2 are MNHEY and SMNVEV (reference sequence). Trimming removed 3 bases at V and 4 bases at J, with 16 bases between.

The chain is built from TRBV7-8 and TRBJ1-1, with no clear D. V shed 5 bases and J shed 3 bases, with 7 bases lying between them. The germline V gene has CDR1 SGHVS and CDR2 FQNEAQ. This CDR3 contains 12 residues. DNA of the CDR3: TGTGCCAGCAGCCGGCTAGACACTGAAGCTTTCTTT. It is translated as CASSRLDTEAFF.

The chain couples TRBV2 to TRBJ2-2; D might be TRBD1 (5 bases). V lost 5 bases, J lost 0 bases, and 7 bases lay in between. CDR1 and CDR2 (germline): SNHLY, FYNNEI. The CDR3 runs to 14 residues. CDR3 residues: CASSRTTNTGELFF. The CDR3 nucleotides read TGTGCCAGCAGTAGGACAACGAACACCGGGGAGCTGTTTTTT.

The gene calls are TRBV19 and TRBJ2-1; TRBD1 matches 12 bases. Germline values: CDR1 LNHDA, CDR2 SQIVND (reference sequence). The CDR3 is made up of 18 amino acids. V was pared by 3 bases and J by 7 bases, with 13 bases of the junction left unmatched. CDR3 sequence: CASSIRSGGQGARNEQFF. Written as DNA, the CDR3 is TGTGCCAGTAGTATCAGGAGTGGGGGACAGGGGGCTCGAAATGAGCAGTTCTTC.

The genes are TRBV30 and TRBJ2-7; 8 bases fit TRBD1. This CDR3 spans 14 amino acids. The germline V gene has CDR1 GTSNPN and CDR2 SVGIG (reference sequence). Unmatched junction bases numbered 6, after V lost 2 bases and J lost 3 bases. The CDR3 DNA follows: TGTGCCTGGAGTTCCGGACAGGGAGTCTACGAGCAGTACTTC. Translation gives CAWSSGQGVYEQYF.

The CDR3 is CASSLGVRTSSLGEQYF. The CDR3 nucleotides are TGTGCCAGCAGTCTAGGGGTCAGGACATCCAGTCTGGGCGAGCAGTACTTC. The chain joins TRBV2 to TRBJ2-7; possible D gene TRBD1, 5 bases. Germline CDR1 is SNHLY and CDR2 is FYNNEI. V lost 5 bases and J 6 bases, leaving 26 bases between the germline ends. CDR3 length: 17 amino acids. Supplemented by reference TRBV2 and TRBJ2-7, the full variable domain reads EPEVTQTPSHQVTQMGQEVILRCVPISNHLYFYWYRQILGQKVEFLVSFYNNEISEKSEIFDDQFSVERPDGSNFTLKIRSTKLEDSAMYFCASSLGVRTSSLGEQYFGPGTRLTVT.

This rearrangement joins TRBV9 to TRBJ2-3, with 8 bases lining up with TRBD2. After removal of 4 bases from V and 5 bases from J, the junction contained 6 bases not matched to a gene. Germline V gene sequence: CDR1 SGDLS, CDR2 YYNGEE. The CDR3 consists of 14 residues. The CDR3 nucleotides read TGTGCCAGCAGCTCAGAGGGACTAGTAGATACGCAGTATTTT. This encodes CASSSEGLVDTQYF.

CDR3 DNA sequence: TGTGCCAGCAGCTTAGAGACAGGACGCTATGGCTACACCTTC. Translating gives CASSLETGRYGYTF. The rearrangement links TRBV5-4 to TRBJ1-2; tentative D call: TRBD1 (6 bases). Germline CDR1 is SGHNT and CDR2 is YYREEE (reference sequence). The CDR3 is 14 residues long. Trimming pared 2 bases from V and 4 bases from J, leaving 12 bases between.

J is TRBJ1-6 and V is TRBV25-1, with D unclear. From germline, CDR1 is MGHDK and CDR2 SYGVNS. The CDR3 consists of 12 residues. V was cut by 3 bases and J by 8 bases, with 5 bases left in between. CDR3 region: CASSDNYSPLHF. The DNA for the CDR3 is TGTGCCAGCAGTGATAACTATTCACCCCTCCACTTT.

DNA of the CDR3: TGCGCCAGCAGCTTGTGGGACAGCTTTCGCTACGAGCAGTACTTC. This encodes CASSLWDSFRYEQYF. The chain couples TRBV5-1 to TRBJ2-7, with 7 bases aligning to TRBD1. V shed 1 base, J shed 3 bases, and the junction held 7 bases outside the gene matches. Germline values: CDR1 SGHRS, CDR2 YFSETQ. The CDR3 spans 15 residues.

The chain is built from TRBV5-6 and TRBJ1-2; no clear D gene. The CDR3 is made up of 14 amino acids. Trimming pared 0 bases from V and 0 bases from J, leaving 6 bases between. Germline V lookup: CDR1 SGHDT, CDR2 YYEEEE. CDR3 loop: CASSLASANYGYTF. The CDR3 DNA is TGTGCCAGCAGCTTGGCCTCAGCTAACTATGGCTACACCTTC.

As for this clone: This same CDR3 is encoded by further DNA sequences in the sample. The gene calls are TRBV20-1 and TRBJ1-1; D uncertain. The CDR3 consists of 11 residues. Trimming took off 3 bases at V and 4 bases at J, with 6 bases between the two ends. Germline CDR1 DFQATT, CDR2 SNEGSKA (reference sequence). CDR3 sequence: CSARGSTEAFF. The CDR3 region has the DNA TGCAGTGCTAGGGGGAGCACTGAAGCTTTCTTT.

V gene TRBV5-1 combines with J gene TRBJ2-2; TRBD1 matches 8 bases. The CDR3 runs to 16 residues. The V gene's germline CDR1 is SGHRS and CDR2 YFSETQ. Trimming took 4 bases from V and 4 from J; bases not matched to a gene: 9. This CDR3 is CASSVLQGASTGELFF. CDR3 DNA: TGCGCCAGCAGCGTTCTTCAGGGGGCGAGCACCGGGGAGCTGTTTTTT.

The rearrangement joins TRBV28 to TRBJ1-5; the match to TRBD1 covers 7 bases. Trimming took 6 bases from V and 5 from J; bases not matched to a gene: 10. The germline V gene encodes CDR1 MDHEN and CDR2 SYDVKM. The CDR3 totals 15 residues. The DNA for the CDR3 is TGTGCCAGCAGCTCTCCGGGGGACAGAGATCAGCCCCAGCATTTT. Its protein is CASSSPGDRDQPQHF.

The CDR3 is CASSLLRGRGETQYF. The CDR3 DNA reads TGTGCCAGCAGCTTACTCAGGGGGCGCGGAGAGACCCAGTACTTC. V usage is TRBV11-2 and J usage is TRBJ2-5; 8 nucleotides match TRBD1. CDR1 and CDR2 (germline): SGHAT, FQNNGV. V was pared by 2 bases and J by 4 bases, with 6 bases of the junction left unmatched. The CDR3 is made up of 15 amino acids.